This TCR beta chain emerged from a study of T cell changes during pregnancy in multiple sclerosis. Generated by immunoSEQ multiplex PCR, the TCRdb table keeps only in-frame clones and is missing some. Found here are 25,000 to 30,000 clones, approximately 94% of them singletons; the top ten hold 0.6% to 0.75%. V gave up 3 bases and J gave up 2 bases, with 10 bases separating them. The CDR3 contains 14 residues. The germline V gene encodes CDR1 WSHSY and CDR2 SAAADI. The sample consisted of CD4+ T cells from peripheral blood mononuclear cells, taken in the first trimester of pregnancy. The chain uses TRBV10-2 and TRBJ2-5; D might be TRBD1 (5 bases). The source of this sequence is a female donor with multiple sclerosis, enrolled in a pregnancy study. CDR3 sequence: CASSDPRQQETQYF. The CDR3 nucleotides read TGCGCCAGCAGTGATCCCCGACAGCAAGAGACCCAGTACTTC.